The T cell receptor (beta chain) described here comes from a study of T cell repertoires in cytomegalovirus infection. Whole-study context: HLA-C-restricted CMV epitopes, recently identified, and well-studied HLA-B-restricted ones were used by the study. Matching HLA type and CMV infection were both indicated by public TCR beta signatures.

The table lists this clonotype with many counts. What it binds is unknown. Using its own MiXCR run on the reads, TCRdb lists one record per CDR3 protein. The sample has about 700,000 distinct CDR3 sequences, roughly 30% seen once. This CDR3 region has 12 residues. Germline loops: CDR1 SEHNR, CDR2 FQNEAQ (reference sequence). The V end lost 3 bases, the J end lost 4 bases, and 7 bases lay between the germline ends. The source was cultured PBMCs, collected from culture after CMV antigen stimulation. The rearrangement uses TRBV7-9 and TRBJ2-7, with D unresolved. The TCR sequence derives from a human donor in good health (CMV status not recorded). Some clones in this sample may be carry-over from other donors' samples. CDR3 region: CASSLDWYEQYF. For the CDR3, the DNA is TGTGCCAGCAGCTTGGATTGGTACGAGCAGTACTTC. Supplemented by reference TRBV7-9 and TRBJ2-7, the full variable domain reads DTGVSQNPRHKITKRGQNVTFRCDPISEHNRLYWYRQTLGQGPEFLTYFQNEAQLEKSRLLSDRFSAERPKGSFSTLEIQRTEQGDSAMYLCASSLDWYEQYFGPGTRLTVT.